Many counts were recorded for the clone carrying this T cell receptor beta chain. MiXCR, run by TCRdb on the RACE reads, gives a single entry per CDR3 protein. This table holds 300,000 to 450,000 distinct CDR3 sequences, approximately 5% found once. This sample's time point: pre-sensitization, week 0. Treatment indicated: therapeutic diphenylcyclopropenone sensitization with weekly scalp DPC. The study enrolled 18 to 70-year-old alopecia patients suitable for DPC. The sample comes from a study of human T cells and chemical hapten exposure. Germline V gene lookup returns CDR1 MDHEN and CDR2 SYDVKM. This CDR3 is built from 12 residues. Trimming removed 8 bases from V and 10 bases from J, with 17 bases in between.

This chain uses TRBV28 with TRBJ1-1; no clear D. The material was whole blood, obtained in connection with sensitization to the hapten diphenylcyclopropenone (DPC). The TCR sequence derives from a woman aged 50 to 60 with alopecia areata. Some clones in this sample may be carry-over from other donors' samples. This chain's CDR3 is CASASEEVGAFF. The DNA of the CDR3 is TGTGCCAGCGCTTCGGAGGAGGTCGGAGCTTTCTTT.